The clone carrying this T cell receptor (beta chain) was seen a few times. Collection of blood occurred at baseline, at cycle 4 day 1, and at cycle 7 day 1. This entry belongs to a study of OX40 agonist ivuxolimab in advanced cancers. V lost 5 bases, J lost 0 bases, and 6 bases lay in between. The CDR3 length is 13 residues. CDR1 is SGHKS, CDR2 YYEKEE, per germline (reference sequence). Only in-frame clones appear in the TCRdb table, and some are missing; sequencing was by immunoSEQ multiplex PCR. This sample carries 50,000 to 65,000 clones, 82% of them seen once, and the ten largest clones take 5%. The starting material was CD4+ or CD8+ T cells sorted from blood, obtained in a trial of the OX40 agonist ivuxolimab. This sequence joins TRBV5-5 and TRBJ1-3; tentative D call: TRBD1 (5 bases). This TCR derives from an adult with an advanced solid tumor such as melanoma, head and neck, liver or kidney cancer. The CDR3 here is CASRGASGNTIYF. The CDR3 DNA is TGTGCCAGCAGAGGGGCCTCTGGAAACACCATATATTTT.